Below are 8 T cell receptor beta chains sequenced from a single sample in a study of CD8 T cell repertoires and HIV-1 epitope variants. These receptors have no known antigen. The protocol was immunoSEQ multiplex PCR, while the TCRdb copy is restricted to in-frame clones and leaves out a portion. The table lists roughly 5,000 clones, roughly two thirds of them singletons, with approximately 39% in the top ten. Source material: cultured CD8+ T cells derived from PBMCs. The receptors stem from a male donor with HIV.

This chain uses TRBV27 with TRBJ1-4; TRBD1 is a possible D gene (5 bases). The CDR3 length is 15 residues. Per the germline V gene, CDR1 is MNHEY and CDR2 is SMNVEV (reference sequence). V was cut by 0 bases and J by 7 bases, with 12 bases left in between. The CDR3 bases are TGTGCCAGCAGTTTATCGGCGGGGGGAGCTGAAAAACTGTTTTTT. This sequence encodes CASSLSAGGAEKLFF.

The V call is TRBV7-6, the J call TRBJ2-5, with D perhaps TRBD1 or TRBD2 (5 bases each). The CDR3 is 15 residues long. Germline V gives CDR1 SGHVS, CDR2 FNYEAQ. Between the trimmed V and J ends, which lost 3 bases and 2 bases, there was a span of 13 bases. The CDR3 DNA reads TGTGCCAGCAGCTTGCTTCGAGGGGAACAAGAGACCCAGTACTTC. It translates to CASSLLRGEQETQYF.

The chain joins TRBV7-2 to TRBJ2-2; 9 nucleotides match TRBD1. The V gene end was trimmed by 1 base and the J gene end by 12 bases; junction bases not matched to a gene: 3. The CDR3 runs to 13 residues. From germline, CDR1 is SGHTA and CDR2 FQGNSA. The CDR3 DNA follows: TGTGCCAGCAGCTTAGTGGGACAGGGTCAGCTGTTTTTT. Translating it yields CASSLVGQGQLFF.

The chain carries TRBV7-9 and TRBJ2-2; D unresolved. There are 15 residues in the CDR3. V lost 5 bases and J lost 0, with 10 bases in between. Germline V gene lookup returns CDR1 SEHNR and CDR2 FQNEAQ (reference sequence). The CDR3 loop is CASSPAEANTGELFF. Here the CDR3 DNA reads TGTGCCAGCAGCCCAGCAGAAGCGAACACCGGGGAGCTGTTTTTT.

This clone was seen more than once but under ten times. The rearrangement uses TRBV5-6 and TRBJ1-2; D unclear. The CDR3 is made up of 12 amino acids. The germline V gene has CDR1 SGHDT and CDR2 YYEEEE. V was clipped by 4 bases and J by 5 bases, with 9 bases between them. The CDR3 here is CASSAGTYGYTF. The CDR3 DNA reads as TGTGCCAGCAGCGCGGGTACTTATGGCTACACCTTC.

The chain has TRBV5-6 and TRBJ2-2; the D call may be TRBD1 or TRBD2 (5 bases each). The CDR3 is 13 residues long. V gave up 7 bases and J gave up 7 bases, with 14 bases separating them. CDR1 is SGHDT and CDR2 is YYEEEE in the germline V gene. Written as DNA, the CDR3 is TGTGCCAGCCTTTCGCTTGGGGGCGGGGAGCTGTTTTTT. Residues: CASLSLGGGELFF.

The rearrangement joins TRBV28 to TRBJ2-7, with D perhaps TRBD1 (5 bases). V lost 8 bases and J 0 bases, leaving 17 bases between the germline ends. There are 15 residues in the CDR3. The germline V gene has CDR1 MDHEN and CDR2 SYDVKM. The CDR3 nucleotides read TGTGCCAGCCGACAGAAATCCAGGGTCTCCTACGAGCAGTACTTC. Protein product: CASRQKSRVSYEQYF. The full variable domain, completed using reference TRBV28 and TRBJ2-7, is DVKVTQSSRYLVKRTGEKVFLECVQDMDHENMFWYRQDPGLGLRLIYFSYDVKMKEKGDIPEGYSVSREKKERFSLILESASTNQTSMYLCASRQKSRVSYEQYFGPGTRLTVT.

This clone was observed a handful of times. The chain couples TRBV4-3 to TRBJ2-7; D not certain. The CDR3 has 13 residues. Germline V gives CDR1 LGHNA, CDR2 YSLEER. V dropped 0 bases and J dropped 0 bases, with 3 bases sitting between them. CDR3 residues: CASSQDLSYEQYF. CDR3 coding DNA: TGCGCCAGCAGCCAAGACCTCTCCTACGAGCAGTACTTC.